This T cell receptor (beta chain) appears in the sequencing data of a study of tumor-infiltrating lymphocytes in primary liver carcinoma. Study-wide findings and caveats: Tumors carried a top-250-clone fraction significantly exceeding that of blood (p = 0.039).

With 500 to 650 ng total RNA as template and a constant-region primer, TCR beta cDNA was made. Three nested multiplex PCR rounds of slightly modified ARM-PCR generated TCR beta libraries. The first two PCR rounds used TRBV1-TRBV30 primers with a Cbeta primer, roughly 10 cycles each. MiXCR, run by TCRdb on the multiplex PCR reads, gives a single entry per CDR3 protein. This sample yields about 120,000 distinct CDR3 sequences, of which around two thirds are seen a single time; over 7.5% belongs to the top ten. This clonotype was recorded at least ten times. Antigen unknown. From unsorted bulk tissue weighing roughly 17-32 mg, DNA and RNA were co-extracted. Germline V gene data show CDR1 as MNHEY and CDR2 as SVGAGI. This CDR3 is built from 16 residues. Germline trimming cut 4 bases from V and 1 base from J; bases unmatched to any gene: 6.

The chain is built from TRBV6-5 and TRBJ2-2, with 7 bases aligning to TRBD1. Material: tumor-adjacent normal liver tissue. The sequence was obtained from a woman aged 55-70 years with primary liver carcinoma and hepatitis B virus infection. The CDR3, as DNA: TGTGCCAGCAGTTTCGCCCGGACAGGGAACACCGGGGAGCTGTTTTTT. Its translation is CASSFARTGNTGELFF.